These 27 T cell receptor beta chains came from one sample sequenced in a study of blood T cell repertoires in COVID-19. Assay used: immunoSEQ multiplex PCR; TCRdb lists only in-frame clones, some missing. The sample yields 330,000 or so clones, about 88% seen once. Sequencing was done on a sample of PBMCs or T cells enriched from blood (not recorded which). The receptors shown here come from a woman in her twenties or thirties who had recovered from COVID-19.

The genes are TRBV28 and TRBJ2-5; D possibly corresponds to TRBD1 (5 bases). There are 16 residues in the CDR3. V was cut by 6 bases and J by 5 bases, with 22 bases left in between. The V gene's germline CDR1 is MDHEN and CDR2 SYDVKM. The DNA for the CDR3 is TGTGCCAGCAGCCTGACCTTGGCAGGGATTGGGGAGACCCAGTACTTC. It codes for CASSLTLAGIGETQYF.

In this sample, this clone turned up once. The chain carries TRBV5-1 and TRBJ2-7; the D is unclear. V gave up 1 base and J gave up 4 bases, with 9 bases separating them. Germline V gives CDR1 SGHRS, CDR2 YFSETQ. The CDR3 extends over 13 amino acids. The CDR3 bases are TGCGCCAGCAGCTTGTTTTCCGGTTACGAGCAGTACTTC. Translating gives CASSLFSGYEQYF.

The chain uses TRBV19 and TRBJ1-2; 8 nucleotides line up with TRBD1. The CDR3 covers 16 residues. J gave up 7 bases and V 4 bases, and 14 bases lay outside the gene matches. CDR1 is LNHDA and CDR2 is SQIVND in the germline V gene (reference sequence). This CDR3 is CASSTGTGQGMGGYTF. The CDR3, as DNA: TGTGCCAGTAGTACCGGAACCGGACAGGGAATGGGTGGCTACACCTTC.

This clone was observed a few times. The chain employs TRBV19 and TRBJ1-3; D is possibly TRBD1 (6 bases). The germline gives CDR1 LNHDA, CDR2 SQIVND (reference sequence). The CDR3 sequence is 15 residues long. Trimming removed 3 bases from V and 0 bases from J, with 9 bases in between. CDR3 sequence (DNA): TGTGCCAGTAGTATGTTGGACAGCTCTGGAAACACCATATATTTT. It specifies CASSMLDSSGNTIYF.

The chain uses TRBV11-3 and TRBJ1-5; 7 bases line up with TRBD1. The V segment lost 11 bases and the J segment 5 bases; nucleotides outside the gene matches: 21. The CDR3 covers 17 residues. The germline CDR1 and CDR2 sequences are SGHNT and YENEEA. The CDR3 is CAHITEVADRSDQPQHF. The CDR3 DNA sequence: TGTGCCCACATCACAGAGGTGGCGGACAGGAGTGATCAGCCCCAGCATTTT.

The chain joins TRBV7-9 to TRBJ2-1; 9 positions agree with TRBD2. The J segment lost 6 bases and the V segment lost 5 bases, leaving 8 bases of the junction unmatched. This CDR3 comprises 15 residues. Germline V gene sequence: CDR1 SEHNR, CDR2 FQNEAQ (reference sequence). DNA of the CDR3: TGTGCCAGCAGCGATAGCGGGAGATCGCCCAATGAGCAGTTCTTC. This gives the protein CASSDSGRSPNEQFF.

This clone occurred a few times. This rearrangement joins TRBV29-1 to TRBJ1-2; D is undetermined. This CDR3 region has 9 residues. Looked up from germline, CDR1 is SQVTM and CDR2 is ANQGSEA. V was cut by 4 bases and J by 6 bases, with 3 bases left in between. For the CDR3, the DNA is TGCAGCGTTGCAGATGGCTACACCTTC. Amino acid sequence: CSVADGYTF. Complete variable domain (other parts from reference TRBV29-1 and TRBJ1-2): SAVISQKPSRDICQRGTSLTIQCQVDSQVTMMFWYRQQPGQSLTLIATANQGSEATYESGFVIDKFPISRPNLTFSTLTVSNMSPEDSSIYLCSVADGYTFGSGTRLTVV.

The CDR3 DNA follows: TGTGCCAGCAGTGAGTCATTCGGAGCGGGAGGAGGCAATGAGCAGTTCTTC. Translating gives CASSESFGAGGGNEQFF. The rearrangement joins TRBV25-1 to TRBJ2-1, with TRBD2 identical over 9 bases. The CDR3 has 17 residues. Looked up from germline, CDR1 is MGHDK and CDR2 is SYGVNS. Trimming at V came to 3 bases and at J to 6 bases, leaving 12 bases not matched to a gene.

The chain employs TRBV10-3 and TRBJ2-7, with 15 bases matching TRBD2. CDR1 and CDR2 from the germline V gene are ENHRY and SYGVKD. CDR3 size: 16 residues. With V trimmed by 6 bases and J by 2 bases, 5 bases remained unmatched. The CDR3 sequence is CAIRGTSGGPAYEQYF. In DNA, the CDR3 is TGTGCCATCAGGGGGACTAGCGGGGGGCCAGCCTACGAGCAGTACTTC.

This clone appeared a few times. The chain uses TRBV11-2 and TRBJ1-2; TRBD1 matches at 7 bases. The V and J ends lost 5 bases and 7 bases, in that order; junction bases with no gene match: 16. The CDR3 length is 16 residues. The V gene's germline CDR1 is SGHAT and CDR2 FQNNGV. CDR3 nucleotides: TGTGCCAGCAGCCCACGACAGGGTTCCCCCAGGGTTGGCTACACCTTC. This translates into CASSPRQGSPRVGYTF.

This sequence joins TRBV7-8 and TRBJ2-7; D not certain. The germline gives CDR1 SGHVS, CDR2 FQNEAQ. The CDR3 spans 11 residues. V lost 5 bases and J 5 bases, leaving 7 bases between the germline ends. The CDR3 DNA sequence: TGTGCCAGCAGCCGTCATGACGAGCAGTACTTC. This encodes CASSRHDEQYF.

The chain joins TRBV5-4 to TRBJ1-5, with 7 bases lining up with TRBD1. V shed 4 bases and J 5 bases; nucleotides not matched to a gene: 3. CDR3 size: 13 residues. The germline V gene has CDR1 SGHNT and CDR2 YYREEE (reference sequence). The DNA of the CDR3 is TGTGCCAGCAGCCCCGACAGGGATCAGCCCCAGCATTTT. It codes for CASSPDRDQPQHF.

The gene calls are TRBV27 and TRBJ1-2; 7 bases fit TRBD1. Trimming cost V 4 bases and J 8 bases; bases outside gene matches: 10. Germline CDR1 and CDR2: MNHEY and SMNVEV (reference sequence). There are 14 residues in the CDR3. The CDR3 region is CASSWGKGGGGYTF. CDR3 bases: TGTGCCAGCAGTTGGGGTAAAGGGGGCGGCGGCTACACCTTC.

The chain has TRBV5-4 and TRBJ2-3, with TRBD1 matching over 12 bases. Germline V gene data show CDR1 as SGHNT and CDR2 as YYREEE (reference sequence). J gave up 5 bases and V 4 bases, and 5 bases lay outside the gene matches. CDR3 length equals 15 residues. CDR3: CASSMGQGARDTQYF. In DNA form, the CDR3 reads TGTGCCAGCAGCATGGGACAGGGGGCAAGAGATACGCAGTATTTT. Looking up the rest from reference TRBV5-4 and TRBJ2-3 gives the full variable domain: ETGVTQSPTHLIKTRGQQVTLRCSSQSGHNTVSWYQQALGQGPQFIFQYYREEENGRGNFPPRFSGLQFPNYSSELNVNALELDDSALYLCASSMGQGARDTQYFGPGTRLTVL.

V usage is TRBV7-8 and J usage is TRBJ2-3; TRBD1 matches at 8 bases. Trimming at V came to 5 bases and at J to 4 bases, leaving 5 bases not matched to a gene. Germline V gene sequence: CDR1 SGHVS, CDR2 FQNEAQ. The CDR3 loop spans 14 amino acids. The CDR3 protein is CASSPQQGADTQYF. In nucleotides, the CDR3 is TGTGCCAGCAGCCCACAACAGGGGGCAGATACGCAGTATTTT.

The J gene is TRBJ2-1, the V gene TRBV30, with 7 bases that match TRBD1. CDR1 is GTSNPN and CDR2 is SVGIG in the germline V gene (reference sequence). J gave up 3 bases and V 6 bases, and 2 bases lay outside the gene matches. This CDR3 comprises 12 residues. CDR3 protein: CACRTGYNEQFF. The CDR3 DNA is TGTGCCTGCCGGACAGGCTACAATGAGCAGTTCTTC.

This clone was recorded once. The rearrangement uses TRBV7-6 and TRBJ2-3, with 9 bases identical to TRBD1. The germline V gene has CDR1 SGHVS and CDR2 FNYEAQ. The V and J ends lost 5 bases and 1 base, in that order; junction bases with no gene match: 10. CDR3 size: 17 residues. The CDR3 here is CASSLWTGEGGTDTQYF. The CDR3, as DNA: TGTGCCAGCAGCCTCTGGACAGGGGAGGGGGGCACAGATACGCAGTATTTT.

V gene TRBV5-6 combines with J gene TRBJ1-1, with D maybe TRBD1 (6 bases). Germline values: CDR1 SGHDT, CDR2 YYEEEE. The length of the CDR3 is 15 residues. The V end lost 4 bases, the J end lost 4 bases, and 17 bases lay between the germline ends. This CDR3 reads CASSPDNRAATEAFF. CDR3 nucleotides: TGTGCCAGCAGCCCAGACAACAGGGCGGCCACTGAAGCTTTCTTT.

The chain joins TRBV7-3 to TRBJ1-1; D possibly corresponds to TRBD1 (6 bases). The CDR3 spans 16 residues. Trimming took off 5 bases at V and 0 bases at J, with 16 bases between the two ends. The V gene's germline CDR1 is SGHTA and CDR2 FQGTGA. CDR3 residues: CASSRPRRGLNTEAFF. The CDR3 DNA sequence: TGTGCCAGCAGCCGACCCCGCAGGGGATTGAACACTGAAGCTTTCTTT.

J is TRBJ1-4 and V is TRBV6-5, with 7 nucleotides matching TRBD1. Germline trimming cut 4 bases from V and 12 bases from J; bases unmatched to any gene: 5. This CDR3 region has 12 residues. CDR1 is MNHEY, CDR2 SVGAGI, per germline. This CDR3 reads CASSFPGGELFF. DNA of the CDR3: TGTGCCAGCAGTTTCCCAGGGGGAGAACTGTTTTTT.

Details on this clone: Other DNA sequences in the sample encode the same CDR3. The CDR3 spells CASSFGGSYEQYF. The CDR3 nucleotides read TGCGCCAGCAGCTTCGGAGGCTCCTACGAGCAGTACTTC. The chain joins TRBV5-1 to TRBJ2-7; D might be TRBD2 (5 bases). The CDR3 spans 13 residues. In germline, CDR1 is SGHRS, CDR2 YFSETQ. The ends were cut back, 2 bases at V and 0 bases at J, with 6 bases in the middle.

In nucleotides, the CDR3 is TGTGCCAGCAGCTTAGTTCCAGGCAATCAGCCCCAGCATTTT. This codes for CASSLVPGNQPQHF. The J gene is TRBJ1-5, the V gene TRBV7-2; D call uncertain. Germline V gene data show CDR1 as SGHTA and CDR2 as FQGNSA. This CDR3 is built from 14 residues. The V gene lost 1 base and the J gene lost 2 bases, with 6 bases spanning the gap.

The chain couples TRBV2 to TRBJ2-1, with 9 bases identical to TRBD1. After removal of 6 bases from V and 3 bases from J, the junction contained 3 bases not matched to a gene. In germline, CDR1 is SNHLY, CDR2 FYNNEI. The CDR3 runs to 14 residues. This chain's CDR3 is CASRTDRGYNEQFF. DNA for the CDR3: TGTGCCAGCAGGACGGACAGGGGCTACAATGAGCAGTTCTTC.

The V and J genes are TRBV13 and TRBJ2-1; unclear D gene. The CDR3 sequence is 14 residues long. Germline V gives CDR1 PRHDT, CDR2 FYEKMQ (reference sequence). Trimming left V 1 base short and J 7 bases short, with 11 bases between. Here the CDR3 reads CASSLVSGENEQFF. The CDR3 DNA sequence: TGTGCCAGCAGCTTAGTGTCCGGAGAGAATGAGCAGTTCTTC.

The rearrangement uses TRBV28 and TRBJ2-2; a weak D match, TRBD1 (7 bases). V was shortened by 6 bases and J by 9 bases, with 20 bases between the two germline ends. The CDR3 has 15 residues. CDR1 and CDR2 from the germline V gene are MDHEN and SYDVKM. The chain's CDR3 is CASREGQQIVRELFF. CDR3 DNA sequence: TGTGCCAGCAGGGAGGGACAGCAAATAGTCAGGGAGCTGTTTTTT.

The rearrangement links TRBV5-1 to TRBJ1-3, with 7 bases matching TRBD1. CDR1 and CDR2 from the germline V gene are SGHRS and YFSETQ. The ends lost 1 base at V and 0 bases at J; junction bases unmatched: 4. The CDR3 spans 16 residues. This CDR3 is CASSLSQGGSGNTIYF. CDR3 DNA: TGCGCCAGCAGCTTGTCGCAGGGGGGCTCTGGAAACACCATATATTTT.

The chain uses TRBV19 and TRBJ1-6, with 7 bases identical to TRBD1. This CDR3 is built from 15 residues. Germline V gene data show CDR1 as LNHDA and CDR2 as SQIVND (reference sequence). V lost 5 bases to trimming and J lost 6 bases; unmatched junction nucleotides: 7. The CDR3 loop reads CASSFRQGGNSPLHF. The CDR3 DNA reads TGTGCCAGTAGTTTCCGACAGGGAGGTAATTCACCCCTCCACTTT.